This T cell receptor beta chain was observed in a study of human T cells and chemical hapten exposure. The V gene lost 4 bases and the J gene lost 7 bases, with 13 bases spanning the gap. CDR3 length equals 14 residues. Looked up from germline, CDR1 is KGHSH and CDR2 is LQKENI. This clonotype was counted ten times or more. For the library, individual cDNA molecules each received unique molecular identifiers. From the RACE reads, TCRdb called clonotypes with MiXCR, one entry per CDR3 protein. This table holds 40,000 to 65,000 distinct CDR3 sequences, more than 9.5% found once. The time point: patch test 1, 2 weeks after DPC sensitization. Treatment in this sample: therapeutic diphenylcyclopropenone sensitization with weekly scalp DPC. The study extracted total RNA from unfractionated whole blood.

The sequencing here drew on whole blood, taken in connection with sensitization to the hapten diphenylcyclopropenone (DPC). This TCR derives from a woman in her 40s with alopecia areata. Some clones in this sample may be carry-over from other donors' samples. The chain couples TRBV18 to TRBJ1-4; D might be TRBD1 (5 bases). CDR3 in amino acids: CASSQATRGEKLFF. CDR3 DNA: TGTGCCAGCTCACAGGCTACGAGGGGTGAAAAACTGTTTTTT.